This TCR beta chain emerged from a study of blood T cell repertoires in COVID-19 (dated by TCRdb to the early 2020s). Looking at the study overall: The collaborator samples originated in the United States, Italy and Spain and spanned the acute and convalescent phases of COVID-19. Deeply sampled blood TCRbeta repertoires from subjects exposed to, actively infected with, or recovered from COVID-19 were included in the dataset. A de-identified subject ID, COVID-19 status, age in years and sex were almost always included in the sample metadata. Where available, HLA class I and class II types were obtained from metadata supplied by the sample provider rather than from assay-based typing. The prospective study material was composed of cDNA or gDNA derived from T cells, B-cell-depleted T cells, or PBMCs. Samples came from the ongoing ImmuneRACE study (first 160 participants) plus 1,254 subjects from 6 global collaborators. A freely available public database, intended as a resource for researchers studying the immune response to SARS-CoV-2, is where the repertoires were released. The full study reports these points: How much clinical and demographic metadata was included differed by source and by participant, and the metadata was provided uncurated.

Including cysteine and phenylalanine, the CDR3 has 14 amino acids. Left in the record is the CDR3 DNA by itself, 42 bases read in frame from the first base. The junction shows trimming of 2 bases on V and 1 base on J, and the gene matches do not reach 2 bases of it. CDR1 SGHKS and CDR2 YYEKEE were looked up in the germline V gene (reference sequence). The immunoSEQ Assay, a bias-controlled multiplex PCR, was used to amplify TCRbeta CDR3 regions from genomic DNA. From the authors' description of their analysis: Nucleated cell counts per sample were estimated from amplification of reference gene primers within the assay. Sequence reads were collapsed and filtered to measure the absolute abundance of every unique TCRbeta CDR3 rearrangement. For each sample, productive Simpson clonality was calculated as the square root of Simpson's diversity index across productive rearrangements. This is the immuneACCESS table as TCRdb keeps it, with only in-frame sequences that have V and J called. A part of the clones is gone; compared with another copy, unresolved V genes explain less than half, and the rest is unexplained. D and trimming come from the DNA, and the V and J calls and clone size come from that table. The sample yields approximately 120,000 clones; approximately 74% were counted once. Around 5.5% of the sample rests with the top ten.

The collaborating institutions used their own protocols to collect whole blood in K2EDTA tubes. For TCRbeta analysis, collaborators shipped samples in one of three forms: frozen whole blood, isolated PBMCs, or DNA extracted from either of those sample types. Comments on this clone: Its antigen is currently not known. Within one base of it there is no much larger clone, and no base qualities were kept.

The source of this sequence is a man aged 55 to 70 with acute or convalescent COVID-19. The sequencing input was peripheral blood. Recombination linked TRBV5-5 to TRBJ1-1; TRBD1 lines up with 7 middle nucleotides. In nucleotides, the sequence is TGTGCCAGCAGCTTCCGGACAGGGAACACTGAAGCTTTCTTT. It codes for CASSFRTGNTEAFF.